The subject of this entry is one TCR beta chain. Its recognized antigen is unknown. The input lacks base qualities; no much larger clone sits a single base away. The trial excluded patients who had a history of autoimmune disease or were on systemic immunosuppression. Peripheral blood for TCR sequencing was drawn from every dose cohort at baseline, at cycle 4 day 1 and at cycle 7 day 1. Samples came from an open-label, multicenter, first-in-human phase I dose-escalation trial of ivuxolimab. Adults with locally advanced or metastatic head and neck squamous cell, hepatocellular, melanoma or renal cell carcinoma were enrolled in the trial. Before TCR sequencing, CD4+ T cells and CD8+ T cells were sorted from peripheral blood as separate populations. This record comes from a study of OX40 agonist ivuxolimab in advanced cancers. For the study in its entirety: Ivuxolimab was an agonistic, fully human IgG2 monoclonal antibody directed against OX40 (CD134), a costimulatory receptor. The monotherapy dose-escalation portion (N of about 52 patients) of the phase I ivuxolimab trial is reported in the paper. Partial responses were achieved by three dose-escalation patients, of whom one had hepatocellular carcinoma and two had cutaneous melanoma. The point of sequencing TCRbeta in the periphery was to test whether ivuxolimab changed TCR sequence diversity and drove clonal T-cell expansion. In the dose-escalation cohort, around four fifths of patients were male, and the mean age was approximately 60 years, with a range of about 20 to 79. Among the approximately 54 dose-escalation patients, approximately 20 had hepatocellular carcinoma, approximately 15 melanoma, 9 renal cell carcinoma and 9 head and neck cancer. Intravenous ivuxolimab was administered to patients every 2 weeks at six dose levels: 0.01, 0.1, 0.3, 1.5, 3 and 10 mg/kg. Patients were allowed to have had prior anti-PD-1, anti-PD-L1 or anti-CTLA-4 therapy, and around 43% of the dose-escalation patients had been treated with checkpoint inhibitors.

To sequence the TCRbeta CDR3 region, genomic DNA was isolated from the sorted cells. The immunoSEQ Assay was used for sequencing of TCRbeta CDR3 regions. TCRdb limited this immuneACCESS table to in-frame rearrangements with V and J called. A share of clones is missing; checked studies link under half to unresolved V genes, and the rest is unexplained. A total of some 45,000 clones appear in this sample, more than 80% of them only once. The ten most abundant clones make up about a sixth of the sample. Here V drops 11 bases and J drops 2 bases, and the junction holds 17 bases not matched to any gene. There are 17 amino acids in the CDR3, from cysteine to phenylalanine inclusive. Just CDR3 DNA is preserved here, 51 bases in frame from base 1. Sequences MDHEN (CDR1) and SYDVKM (CDR2) are obtained from the germline V gene. The paper's findings and limits, for the study overall: Partial responders in the 0.1-3.0 mg/kg groups had among the lowest normalized peripheral clonal expansion, especially among CD8+ T cells. The antigen specificity of the clonally expanded peripheral T cells was not determined. Low levels of normalized T-cell clonal expansion were also shown by some nonresponding patients. After ivuxolimab, expanded clones were on average more numerous among CD8+ T cells than among CD4+ T cells. At doses of 0.1 to 3.0 mg/kg, clonal expansion of both CD4+ and CD8+ T cells in blood was seen between baseline and week 6.

Recombination linked TRBV28 to TRBJ2-3; the junction holds 9 bases that match TRBD2. The sequence was collected from an adult with an advanced solid tumor such as melanoma, head and neck, liver or kidney cancer. The source material was CD4+ or CD8+ T cells sorted from blood, sampled in a trial of the OX40 agonist ivuxolimab. The CDR3 protein: CAPSQGSGSSVTDTQYF. The nucleotide sequence reads as follows: TGTGCCCCTAGTCAGGGTAGCGGGAGTTCGGTCACAGATACGCAGTATTTT. Reference TRBV28 and TRBJ2-3 proteins supply the regions before and after the CDR3; the full variable domain is: DVKVTQSSRYLVKRTGEKVFLECVQDMDHENMFWYRQDPGLGLRLIYFSYDVKMKEKGDIPEGYSVSREKKERFSLILESASTNQTSMYLCAPSQGSGSSVTDTQYFGPGTRLTVL.